Below, 8 T cell receptor beta chains from the same sample are listed, as sequenced in a study of blood T cell repertoires in COVID-19. Only in-frame clones appear in the TCRdb table, and some are missing; sequencing was by immunoSEQ multiplex PCR. The sample records around 300,000 clones, approximately 86% being singletons. The specimen was peripheral blood. The receptors were sampled from a woman in her twenties or thirties who had recovered from COVID-19.

The J gene is TRBJ2-1, the V gene TRBV9; 9 bases fit TRBD2. Trimming removed 3 bases from V and 6 bases from J; junction bases left unmatched: 7. CDR3 length: 15 residues. Germline values: CDR1 SGDLS, CDR2 YYNGEE. CDR3 sequence: CASSGLLAGSNEQFF. The CDR3 region has the DNA TGTGCCAGCAGCGGATTGCTAGCGGGGTCCAATGAGCAGTTCTTC.

V usage is TRBV10-3 and J usage is TRBJ1-2, with D tentatively TRBD1 (5 bases). Trimming pared 4 bases from V and 7 bases from J, leaving 13 bases between. The germline V gene has CDR1 ENHRY and CDR2 SYGVKD. The CDR3 is made up of 13 amino acids. CDR3 in amino acids: CAISGGLSPGYTF. The CDR3 bases are TGTGCCATCAGTGGGGGACTGAGCCCTGGCTACACCTTC.

The chain has TRBV6-2 or TRBV6-3 and TRBJ1-1, with D unresolved. The length of the CDR3 is 16 residues. V dropped 3 bases and J dropped 4 bases, with 18 bases sitting between them. Germline V gene sequence: CDR1 MNHEY, CDR2 SVGEGT. In DNA form, the CDR3 reads TGTGCCAGCAGTTATAGTCTTCAGGTCTCAGGCACTGAAGCTTTCTTT. Translating it yields CASSYSLQVSGTEAFF.

In its sample, this clone was seen once. The chain employs TRBV15 and TRBJ2-1, with D tentatively TRBD2 (6 bases). The CDR3 totals 15 residues. Germline CDR1 is LNHNV and CDR2 is YYDKDF (reference sequence). Trimming cost V 3 bases and J 3 bases, with 12 bases left between them. This CDR3 reads CATSSGDFFYNEQFF. DNA of the CDR3: TGTGCCACCAGCAGCGGGGACTTTTTCTACAATGAGCAGTTCTTC.

In this sample, this clone turned up a few times. The rearrangement joins TRBV5-6 to TRBJ2-7, with a tentative D call TRBD1 (5 bases). With 0 bases removed from V and 2 bases from J, the gap between germline ends came to 15 bases. This CDR3 is built from 16 residues. CDR1 and CDR2 from the germline V gene are SGHDT and YYEEEE. As DNA, the CDR3 is TGTGCCAGCAGCTTGGTCAAGGGGATGCTAACCTACGAGCAGTACTTC. Translation gives CASSLVKGMLTYEQYF.

The chain carries TRBV24-1 and TRBJ1-2, with D tentatively TRBD1 (6 bases). Between the trimmed V and J ends, which lost 6 bases and 7 bases, there was a span of 11 bases. The germline gives CDR1 KGHDR, CDR2 SFDVKD. CDR3 length equals 12 residues. The CDR3 DNA follows: TGTGCCACCAGTTCGACAGGCGGTGGCTACACCTTC. Amino acid sequence: CATSSTGGGYTF.

This chain uses TRBV11-2 with TRBJ1-1; no definite D call. V was clipped by 3 bases and J by 7 bases, with 15 bases between them. The CDR3 has 14 residues. The germline V gene has CDR1 SGHAT and CDR2 FQNNGV. This CDR3 is CASSLGGGGDEAFF. DNA of the CDR3: TGTGCCAGCAGCTTGGGTGGAGGAGGTGATGAAGCTTTCTTT. Full variable domain (remainder filled in from reference TRBV11-2 and TRBJ1-1): EAGVAQSPRYKIIEKRQSVAFWCNPISGHATLYWYQQILGQGPKLLIQFQNNGVVDDSQLPKDRFSAERLKGVDSTLKIQPAKLEDSAVYLCASSLGGGGDEAFFGQGTRLTVV.

V is TRBV9 and J is TRBJ2-7; TRBD1 matches at 7 bases. Per germline, CDR1 SGDLS and CDR2 YYNGEE. The CDR3 has 13 amino acids. J gave up 6 bases and V 3 bases, and 6 bases lay outside the gene matches. The CDR3 DNA reads TGTGCCAGCAGCGGACAGGGAATTCGCGAGCAGTACTTC. This translates into CASSGQGIREQYF.